This passage covers 6 T cell receptor beta chains from one sample sequenced in a study. TCRdb passed the RT-PCR reads through MiXCR, listing each CDR3 protein once. Seen here are about 680,000 distinct CDR3 sequences, approximately 15% observed once, and the top ten hold 3.6%. Sequencing input: memory CD4+ T cells from blood. These receptors all stem from a female donor in good health, serving as a healthy control.

This clonotype came up a few times. The V and J genes are TRBV5-6 and TRBJ2-5; 11 bases map to TRBD2. V lost 1 base to trimming and J lost 6 bases; unmatched junction nucleotides: 11. Per the germline V gene, CDR1 is SGHDT and CDR2 is YYEEEE. The CDR3 consists of 17 residues. CDR3 nucleotide sequence: TGTGCCAGCAGCTTGTTAACTAGCGGGAGTATAGGACAGACCCAGTACTTC. The encoded protein is CASSLLTSGSIGQTQYF.

This chain uses TRBV20-1 with TRBJ2-1; 8 positions match TRBD1. CDR1 is DFQATT and CDR2 is SNEGSKA in the germline V gene (reference sequence). Trimming cost V 0 bases and J 2 bases; bases outside gene matches: 9. The CDR3 extends over 17 amino acids. The CDR3 DNA sequence: TGCAGTGCTAGAGACCTCGCACCGGGACAGGCCTACAATGAGCAGTTCTTC. The encoded protein is CSARDLAPGQAYNEQFF.

The J gene is TRBJ1-6, the V gene TRBV20-1, with D hard to call. From germline, CDR1 is DFQATT and CDR2 SNEGSKA (reference sequence). The CDR3 sequence is 14 residues long. V lost 3 bases and J lost 5, with 11 bases in between. In nucleotides, the CDR3 is TGCAGTGCTAGGAACCCCGACCATAATTCACCCCTCCACTTT. Its protein product is CSARNPDHNSPLHF.

The chain employs TRBV20-1 and TRBJ2-7; 7 bases map to TRBD1. In germline, CDR1 is DFQATT, CDR2 SNEGSKA (reference sequence). V gave up 1 base and J gave up 0 bases; unmatched junction bases: 15. CDR3 size: 18 residues. The CDR3 loop reads CSARGGQAEKLSSYEQYF. Here the CDR3 DNA reads TGCAGTGCTAGAGGAGGACAGGCAGAGAAACTTTCCTCCTACGAGCAGTACTTC.

This clonotype was observed many times. The chain joins TRBV5-1 to TRBJ2-7; 7 bases are a match to TRBD2. Germline V gives CDR1 SGHRS, CDR2 YFSETQ. V shed 1 base and J 7 bases; nucleotides not matched to a gene: 11. This CDR3 is 15 amino acids long. The CDR3 DNA reads as TGCGCCAGCAGCTTGCTCCCCGGGAGGTTGGAAGAGCAGTACTTC. This translates into CASSLLPGRLEEQYF.

This clonotype has more than one count but fewer than ten. The V and J genes are TRBV20-1 and TRBJ2-3; no firm D call. Trimming shortened V by 3 bases and J by 4 bases, and 5 bases separated the two germline ends. There are 11 residues in the CDR3. Germline V gene sequence: CDR1 DFQATT, CDR2 SNEGSKA (reference sequence). In DNA, the CDR3 is TGCAGTGCTAGGATAGCAGATACGCAGTATTTT. Translating gives CSARIADTQYF.